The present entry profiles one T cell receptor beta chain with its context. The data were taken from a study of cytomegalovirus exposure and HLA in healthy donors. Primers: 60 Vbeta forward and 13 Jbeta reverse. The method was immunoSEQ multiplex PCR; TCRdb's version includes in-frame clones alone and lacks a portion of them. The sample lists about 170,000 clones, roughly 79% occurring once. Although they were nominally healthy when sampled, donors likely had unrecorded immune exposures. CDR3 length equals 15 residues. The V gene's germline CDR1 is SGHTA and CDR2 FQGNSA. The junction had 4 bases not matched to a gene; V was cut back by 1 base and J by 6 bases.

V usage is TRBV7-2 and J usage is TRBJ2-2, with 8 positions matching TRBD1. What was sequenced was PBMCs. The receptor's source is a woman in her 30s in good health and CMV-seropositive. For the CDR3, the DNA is TGTGCCAGCAGCTTAGGACAGGGGCCCGCCGGGGAGCTGTTTTTT. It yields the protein CASSLGQGPAGELFF.